This TCR beta chain was retrieved from a study of immune heterogeneity within non-small cell lung tumors. Concerning this clonotype: Its target is unknown.

The authors amplified TCR beta CDR3 by multiplex PCR with 32 V and 13 J primers. One entry per CDR3 protein results from TCRdb running MiXCR on the multiplex PCR reads. The data contain over 14,000 distinct CDR3 sequences, over 25% of them singletons. Bulk tumor genomic DNA, 450 to 600 ng per sample, was the template. Surgery yielded several widely spaced biopsies per primary tumor. Curative surgery was performed on patients who had untreated, newly diagnosed non-small cell lung cancer. It was newly diagnosed non-small cell lung cancer patients having surgery with curative intent who served as donors. V dropped 6 bases and J dropped 8; count of bases not matched to a gene: 5. Germline V gene lookup returns CDR1 MNHNS and CDR2 SASEGT. This CDR3 contains 13 residues. Points from the study as a whole: T-cell receptor beta clonotypes at high frequency differed largely between individual patients. Alongside site-unique high-frequency clones, identical dominant CDR3 beta clonotypes recurred across tumor sites within a patient.

This sequence was found in a woman aged 45 to 65 with non-small cell lung cancer. The genes are TRBV6-1 and TRBJ2-1, with 9 bases lining up with TRBD1. Material for sequencing was lung tumor tissue. The CDR3 region has the DNA TGTGCCAGCAGGGGACAGGGAGCAGATGAGCAGTTCTTC. Protein sequence: CASRGQGADEQFF.